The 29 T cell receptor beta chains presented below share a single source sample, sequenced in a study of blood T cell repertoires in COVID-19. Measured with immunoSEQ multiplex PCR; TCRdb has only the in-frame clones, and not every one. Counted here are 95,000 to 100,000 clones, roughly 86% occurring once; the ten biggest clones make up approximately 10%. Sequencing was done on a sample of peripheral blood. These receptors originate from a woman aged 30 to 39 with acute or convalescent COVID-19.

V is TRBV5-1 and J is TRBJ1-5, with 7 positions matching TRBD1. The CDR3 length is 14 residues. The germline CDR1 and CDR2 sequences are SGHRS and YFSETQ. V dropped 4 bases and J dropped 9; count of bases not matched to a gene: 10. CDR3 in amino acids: CASSPGTDFWPQHF. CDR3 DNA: TGCGCCAGCAGCCCCGGGACAGACTTTTGGCCCCAGCATTTT.

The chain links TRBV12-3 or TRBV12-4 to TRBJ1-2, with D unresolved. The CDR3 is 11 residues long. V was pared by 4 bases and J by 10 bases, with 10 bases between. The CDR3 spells CASSSTSTYTF. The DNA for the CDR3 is TGTGCCAGCAGTTCCACATCAACCTACACCTTC.

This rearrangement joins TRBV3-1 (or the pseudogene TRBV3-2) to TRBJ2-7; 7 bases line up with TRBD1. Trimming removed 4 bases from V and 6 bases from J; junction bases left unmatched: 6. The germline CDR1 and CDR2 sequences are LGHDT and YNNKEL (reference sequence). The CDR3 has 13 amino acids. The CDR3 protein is CASSPWDSSEQYF. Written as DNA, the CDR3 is TGTGCCAGCAGCCCATGGGACAGTTCCGAGCAGTACTTC.

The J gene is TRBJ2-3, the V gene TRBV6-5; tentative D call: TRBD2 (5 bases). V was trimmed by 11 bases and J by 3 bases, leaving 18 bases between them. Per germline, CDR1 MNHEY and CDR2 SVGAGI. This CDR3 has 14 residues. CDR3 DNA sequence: TGTGCCGGAGGTTGGGGTATAGATACAGATACGCAGTATTTT. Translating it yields CAGGWGIDTDTQYF.

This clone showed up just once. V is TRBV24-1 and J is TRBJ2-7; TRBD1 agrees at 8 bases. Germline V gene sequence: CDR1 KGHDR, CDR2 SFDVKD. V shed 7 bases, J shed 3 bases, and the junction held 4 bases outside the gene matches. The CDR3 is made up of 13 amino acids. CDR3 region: CATSTDRVYEQYF. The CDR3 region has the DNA TGTGCCACCAGCACGGACAGGGTCTACGAGCAGTACTTC.

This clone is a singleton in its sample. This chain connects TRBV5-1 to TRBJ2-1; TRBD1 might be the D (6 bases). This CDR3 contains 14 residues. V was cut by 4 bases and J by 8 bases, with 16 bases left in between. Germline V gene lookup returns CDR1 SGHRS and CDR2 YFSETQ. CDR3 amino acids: CASSREQGRHEQFF. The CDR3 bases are TGCGCCAGCAGCCGGGAACAGGGAAGGCATGAGCAGTTCTTC.

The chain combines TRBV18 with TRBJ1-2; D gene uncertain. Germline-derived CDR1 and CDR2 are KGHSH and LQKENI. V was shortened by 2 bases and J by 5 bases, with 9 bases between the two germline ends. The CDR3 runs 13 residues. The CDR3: CASSPGTVYGYTF. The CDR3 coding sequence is TGTGCCAGCTCACCAGGTACAGTTTATGGCTACACCTTC.

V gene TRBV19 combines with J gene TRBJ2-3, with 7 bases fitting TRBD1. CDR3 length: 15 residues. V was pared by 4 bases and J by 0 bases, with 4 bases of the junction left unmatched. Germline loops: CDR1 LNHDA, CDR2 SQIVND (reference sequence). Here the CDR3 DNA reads TGTGCCAGTAGTACCCGGACAGGCAGCACAGATACGCAGTATTTT. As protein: CASSTRTGSTDTQYF.

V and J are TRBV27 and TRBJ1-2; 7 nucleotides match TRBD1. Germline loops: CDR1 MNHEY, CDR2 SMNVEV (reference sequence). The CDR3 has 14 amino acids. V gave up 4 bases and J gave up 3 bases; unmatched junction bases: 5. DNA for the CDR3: TGTGCCAGCAGTTCCCGGACAGGAGACTATGGCTACACCTTC. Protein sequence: CASSSRTGDYGYTF.

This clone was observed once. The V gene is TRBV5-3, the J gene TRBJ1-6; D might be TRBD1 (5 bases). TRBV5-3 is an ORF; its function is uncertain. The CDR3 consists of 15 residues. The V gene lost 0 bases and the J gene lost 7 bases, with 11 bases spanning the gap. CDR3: CARSLGGQGNSPLHF. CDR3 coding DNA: TGTGCCAGAAGCTTGGGAGGCCAGGGAAATTCACCCCTCCACTTT.

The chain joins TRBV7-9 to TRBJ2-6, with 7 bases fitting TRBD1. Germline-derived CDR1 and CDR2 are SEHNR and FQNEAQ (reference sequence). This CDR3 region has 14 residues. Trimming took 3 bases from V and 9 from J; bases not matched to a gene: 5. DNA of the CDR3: TGTGCCAGCAGCTTCTGGGACAGTCTCAACGTCCTGACTTTC. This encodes CASSFWDSLNVLTF.

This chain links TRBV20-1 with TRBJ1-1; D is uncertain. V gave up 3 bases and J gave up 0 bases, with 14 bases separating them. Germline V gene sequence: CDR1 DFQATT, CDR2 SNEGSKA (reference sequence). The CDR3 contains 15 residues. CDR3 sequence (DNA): TGCAGTGCTAGTTCAGGATTCGAAATGAACACTGAAGCTTTCTTT. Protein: CSASSGFEMNTEAFF.

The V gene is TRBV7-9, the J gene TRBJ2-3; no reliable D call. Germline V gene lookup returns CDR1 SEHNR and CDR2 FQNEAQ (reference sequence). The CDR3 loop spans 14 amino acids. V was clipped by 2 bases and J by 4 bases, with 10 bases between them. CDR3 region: CASSLTVSADTQYF. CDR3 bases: TGTGCCAGCAGCTTAACAGTCTCCGCAGATACGCAGTATTTT.

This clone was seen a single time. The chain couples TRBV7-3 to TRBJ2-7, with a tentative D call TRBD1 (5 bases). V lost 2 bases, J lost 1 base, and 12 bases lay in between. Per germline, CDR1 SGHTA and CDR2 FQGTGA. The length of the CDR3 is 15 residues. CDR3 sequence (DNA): TGTGCCAGCAGCTTACAGGGTGGTGTATCCTACGAGCAGTACTTC. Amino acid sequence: CASSLQGGVSYEQYF.

CDR3 sequence: CASSYTVAPSSGANVLTF. The CDR3 coding sequence is TGTGCCAGCAGCTACACAGTGGCCCCTTCCTCTGGGGCCAACGTCCTGACTTTC. V usage is TRBV5-6 and J usage is TRBJ2-6; no definite D call. V lost 3 bases and J 0 bases, leaving 16 bases between the germline ends. The germline gives CDR1 SGHDT, CDR2 YYEEEE. This CDR3 is 18 amino acids long.

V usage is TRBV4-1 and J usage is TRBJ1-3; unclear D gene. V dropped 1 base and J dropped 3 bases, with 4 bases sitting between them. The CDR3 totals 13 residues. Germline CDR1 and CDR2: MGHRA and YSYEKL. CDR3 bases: TGCGCCAGCAGCCAAGTTATTGGAAACACCATATATTTT. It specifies CASSQVIGNTIYF.

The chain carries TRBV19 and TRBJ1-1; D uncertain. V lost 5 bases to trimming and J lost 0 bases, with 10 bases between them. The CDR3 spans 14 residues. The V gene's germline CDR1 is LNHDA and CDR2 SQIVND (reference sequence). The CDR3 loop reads CASSYWQVNTEAFF. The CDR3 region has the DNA TGTGCCAGTAGTTATTGGCAGGTGAACACTGAAGCTTTCTTT.

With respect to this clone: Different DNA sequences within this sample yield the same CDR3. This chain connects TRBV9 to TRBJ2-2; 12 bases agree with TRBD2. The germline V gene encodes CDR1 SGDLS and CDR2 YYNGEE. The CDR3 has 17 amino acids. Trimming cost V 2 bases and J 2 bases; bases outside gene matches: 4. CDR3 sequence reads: CASSVSSGGANTGELFF. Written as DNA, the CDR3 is TGTGCCAGCAGCGTCTCTAGCGGGGGGGCAAACACCGGGGAGCTGTTTTTT. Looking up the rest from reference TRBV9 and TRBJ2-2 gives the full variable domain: DSGVTQTPKHLITATGQRVTLRCSPRSGDLSVYWYQQSLDQGLQFLIQYYNGEERAKGNILERFSAQQFPDLHSELNLSSLELGDSALYFCASSVSSGGANTGELFFGEGSRLTVL.

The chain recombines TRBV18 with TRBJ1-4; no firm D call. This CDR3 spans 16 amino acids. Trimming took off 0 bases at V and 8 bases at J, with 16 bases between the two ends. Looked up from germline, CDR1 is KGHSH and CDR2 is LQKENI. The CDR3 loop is CASSPPRVAPGEKLFF. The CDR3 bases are TGTGCCAGCTCACCACCACGAGTGGCCCCGGGGGAAAAACTGTTTTTT.

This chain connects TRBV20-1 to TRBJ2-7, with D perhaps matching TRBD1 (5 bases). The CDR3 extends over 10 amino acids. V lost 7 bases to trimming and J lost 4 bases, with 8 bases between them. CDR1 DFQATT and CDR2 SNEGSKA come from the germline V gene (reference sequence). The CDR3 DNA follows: TGCAGTGGACAGATTTACGAGCAGTACTTC. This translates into CSGQIYEQYF.

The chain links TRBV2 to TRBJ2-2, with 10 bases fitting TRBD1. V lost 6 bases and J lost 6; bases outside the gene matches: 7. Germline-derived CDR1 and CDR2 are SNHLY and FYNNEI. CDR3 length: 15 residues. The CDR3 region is CASSRQGAGSGELFF. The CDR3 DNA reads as TGTGCCAGCAGCCGACAGGGGGCCGGATCCGGGGAGCTGTTTTTT.

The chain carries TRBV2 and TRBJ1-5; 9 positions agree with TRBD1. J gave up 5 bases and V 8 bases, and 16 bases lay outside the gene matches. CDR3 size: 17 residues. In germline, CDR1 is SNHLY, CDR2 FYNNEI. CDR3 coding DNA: TGTGCCAGCGGGACCGGGACAGGGCTTTATCTCCATCAGCCCCAGCATTTT. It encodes CASGTGTGLYLHQPQHF.

CDR3 amino acids: CSASQTGVRGYGYTF. CDR3 bases: TGCAGTGCTAGTCAAACAGGGGTTAGGGGCTATGGCTACACCTTC. The chain has TRBV20-1 and TRBJ1-2; 7 positions match TRBD1. Germline CDR1 is DFQATT and CDR2 is SNEGSKA (reference sequence). The CDR3 contains 15 residues. V lost 3 bases to trimming and J lost 4 bases; unmatched junction nucleotides: 11.

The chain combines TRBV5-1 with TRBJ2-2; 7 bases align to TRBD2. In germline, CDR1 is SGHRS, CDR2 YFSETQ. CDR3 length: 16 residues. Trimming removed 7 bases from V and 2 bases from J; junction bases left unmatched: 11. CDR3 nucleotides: TGCGCCAGCCAGTCTCTCCGGACTAGTAACACCGGGGAGCTGTTTTTT. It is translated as CASQSLRTSNTGELFF.

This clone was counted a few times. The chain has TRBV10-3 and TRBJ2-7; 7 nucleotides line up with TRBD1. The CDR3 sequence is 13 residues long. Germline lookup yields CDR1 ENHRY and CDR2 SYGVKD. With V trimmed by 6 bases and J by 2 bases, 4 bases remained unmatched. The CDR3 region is CAIRDRLTYEQYF. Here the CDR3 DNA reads TGTGCCATCAGGGACAGGCTTACCTACGAGCAGTACTTC.

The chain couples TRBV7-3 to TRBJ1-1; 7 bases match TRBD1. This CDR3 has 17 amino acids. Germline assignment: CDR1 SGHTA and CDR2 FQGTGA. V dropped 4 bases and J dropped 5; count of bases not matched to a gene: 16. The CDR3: CASSSQANRGEGTEAFF. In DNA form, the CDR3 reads TGTGCCAGCAGCTCTCAAGCCAACAGGGGTGAGGGGACTGAAGCTTTCTTT.

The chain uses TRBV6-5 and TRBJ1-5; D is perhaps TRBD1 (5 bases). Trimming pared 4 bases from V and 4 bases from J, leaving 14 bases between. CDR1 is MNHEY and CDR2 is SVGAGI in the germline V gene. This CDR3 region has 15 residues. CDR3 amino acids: CASSSQPAGNQPQHF. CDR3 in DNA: TGTGCCAGCAGTTCTCAACCTGCAGGGAATCAGCCCCAGCATTTT.

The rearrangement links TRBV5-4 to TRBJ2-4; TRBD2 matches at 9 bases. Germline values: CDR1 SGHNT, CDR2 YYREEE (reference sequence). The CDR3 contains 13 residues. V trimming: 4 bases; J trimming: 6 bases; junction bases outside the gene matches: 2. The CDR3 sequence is CASSPRGGNIQYF. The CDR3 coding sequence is TGTGCCAGCAGCCCGCGGGGGGGAAACATTCAGTACTTC.

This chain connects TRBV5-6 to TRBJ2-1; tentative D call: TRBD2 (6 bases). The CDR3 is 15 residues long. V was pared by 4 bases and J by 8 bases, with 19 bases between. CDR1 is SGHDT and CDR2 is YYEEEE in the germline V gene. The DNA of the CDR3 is TGTGCCAGCAGCCGAGGGACGTTGGGGGGACATGAGCAGTTCTTC. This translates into CASSRGTLGGHEQFF.